The TCR beta chain described here comes from a study of T cells in Graves' hyperthyroidism and ophthalmopathy. As for the study in general: Once the initial diagnosis was made, peripheral blood was obtained before any treatment.

Absent ophthalmopathy progression within 18 months defined stable Graves' hyperthyroidism. Cells are PBMCs isolated from approximately 9.2 ml of fresh blood. Amplified regions were TCR beta CDR3 sequences from RNA transcripts. RT-PCR in the first round (using the HTBI primer set) targeted the TCR CDR3. Using its own MiXCR run on the multiplex PCR reads, TCRdb lists one record per CDR3 protein. The sample contains 300,000 to 500,000 distinct CDR3 sequences, under 15% of which appear only once. The CDR3 has 17 residues. Unmatched junction bases numbered 9, after V lost 5 bases and J lost 5 bases. CDR1 is KGHDR and CDR2 is SFDVKD in the germline V gene. This clonotype was counted at least ten times.

The V call is TRBV24-1, the J call TRBJ1-5; TRBD1 aligns across 12 bases. The TCR comes from a woman in her twenties or thirties with Graves' hyperthyroidism. The sequencing sample was made of blood. The CDR3 spells CATSGRDRGRWDQPQHF. The CDR3 DNA reads as TGTGCCACCAGTGGCCGGGACAGGGGGCGTTGGGATCAGCCCCAGCATTTT.